This entry lists 27 T cell receptor beta chains sequenced from one sample in a study of T cell responses to AZD1222 COVID-19 vaccine. Clones were sequenced by immunoSEQ multiplex PCR, and TCRdb holds only the in-frame ones, with some missing. Of 180,000 or so clones listed, approximately 94% are singletons. The sequencing used peripheral blood, collected 28 days after the second AZD1222 dose. The source of these receptors is an adult who received the AZD1222 COVID-19 vaccine.

This sequence joins TRBV7-2 and TRBJ1-6; 7 positions agree with TRBD1. The V gene's germline CDR1 is SGHTA and CDR2 FQGNSA. Trimming removed 5 bases from V and 6 bases from J; junction bases left unmatched: 1. CDR3 size: 13 residues. The CDR3 region is CASSDRVNSPLHF. CDR3 sequence (DNA): TGTGCCAGCAGCGACAGGGTTAATTCACCCCTCCACTTT.

The chain is built from TRBV19 and TRBJ1-4; D unclear. The CDR3 runs 10 residues. The V and J ends lost 9 bases and 16 bases respectively, with 15 bases between them. Germline loops: CDR1 LNHDA, CDR2 SQIVND (reference sequence). The CDR3 here is CARARECGFF. CDR3 nucleotides: TGTGCCAGGGCCCGGGAATGCGGGTTTTTT.

V and J are TRBV6-4 and TRBJ2-1; TRBD2 matches at 10 bases. After removal of 3 bases from V and 10 bases from J, the junction contained 9 bases not matched to a gene. The CDR3 consists of 15 residues. CDR1 MRHNA and CDR2 SNTAGT come from the germline V gene. CDR3 residues: CASSDYLAGAGEQFF. Written as DNA, the CDR3 is TGTGCCAGCAGTGATTACCTAGCGGGGGCTGGGGAGCAGTTCTTC.

The chain employs TRBV4-2 and TRBJ2-2, with 8 positions matching TRBD2. Trimming at V came to 1 base and at J to 0 bases, leaving 16 bases not matched to a gene. From germline, CDR1 is LGHNA and CDR2 YNFKEQ. There are 21 residues in the CDR3. The CDR3 region is CASSQVFDVSGDQSNTGELFF. CDR3 coding DNA: TGTGCCAGCAGCCAAGTGTTTGATGTTAGCGGGGACCAATCGAACACCGGGGAGCTGTTTTTT.

The V call is TRBV6-2 or TRBV6-3, the J call TRBJ1-5; no reliable D call. Germline V lookup: CDR1 MNHEY, CDR2 SVGEGT. This CDR3 contains 14 residues. V gave up 5 bases and J gave up 0 bases, with 8 bases separating them. CDR3 bases: TGTGCCAGCAGTCACCGGGCTAGCAATCAGCCCCAGCATTTT. Its protein product is CASSHRASNQPQHF.

V and J are TRBV2 and TRBJ2-5, with 8 bases matching TRBD1. CDR1 is SNHLY, CDR2 FYNNEI, per germline. V trimming: 10 bases; J trimming: 5 bases; junction bases outside the gene matches: 6. This CDR3 has 12 amino acids. The CDR3 reads CATRTGSETQYF. CDR3 DNA: TGTGCCACAAGGACAGGGTCGGAGACCCAGTACTTC.

The chain links TRBV4-3 to TRBJ2-4; TRBD2 is a possible D gene (6 bases). V gave up 0 bases and J gave up 8 bases, with 11 bases separating them. Germline lookup yields CDR1 LGHNA and CDR2 YSLEER. The CDR3 has 14 residues. Here the CDR3 reads CASSQEGGADIQYF. CDR3 nucleotide sequence: TGCGCCAGCAGCCAAGAAGGAGGGGCTGACATTCAGTACTTC.

This chain links TRBV18 with TRBJ2-5, with a tentative D call TRBD1 (6 bases). Trimming stripped 1 base from V and 4 bases from J, with 16 bases between. Per the germline V gene, CDR1 is KGHSH and CDR2 is LQKENI. This CDR3 region has 16 residues. CDR3 DNA sequence: TGTGCCAGCTCACCACGTGTTCCAGGGGTCTCAGAGACCCAGTACTTC. Translation: CASSPRVPGVSETQYF.

The J gene is TRBJ2-3, the V gene TRBV7-9; 12 bases match TRBD2. This CDR3 spans 18 amino acids. Germline CDR1 reads SEHNR; CDR2 reads FQNEAQ (reference sequence). V lost 5 bases to trimming and J lost 0 bases; unmatched junction nucleotides: 9. This CDR3 reads CASSQRASGGASTDTQYF. The DNA of the CDR3 is TGTGCCAGCAGCCAACGGGCTAGCGGGGGGGCTAGCACAGATACGCAGTATTTT.

The chain has TRBV29-1 and TRBJ1-1; D call uncertain. The CDR3 is 13 amino acids. Germline V gene lookup returns CDR1 SQVTM and CDR2 ANQGSEA. Deletions cut 7 bases from V and 1 base from J, with 13 bases between. CDR3 sequence reads: CSARGGPNTEAFF. The CDR3 DNA is TGCAGCGCCCGGGGAGGTCCGAACACTGAAGCTTTCTTT.

This CDR3 reads CASSLGGPPEAFF. CDR3 DNA: TGCGCCAGCAGCTTGGGAGGGCCCCCTGAAGCTTTCTTT. The chain uses TRBV5-1 and TRBJ1-1; no clear D. The germline gives CDR1 SGHRS, CDR2 YFSETQ. V was pared by 0 bases and J by 6 bases, with 9 bases between. The length of the CDR3 is 13 residues. The full variable domain, in which reference TRBV5-1 and TRBJ1-1 provide the parts outside the CDR3, is KAGVTQTPRYLIKTRGQQVTLSCSPISGHRSVSWYQQTPGQGLQFLFEYFSETQRNKGNFPGRFSGRQFSNSRSEMNVSTLELGDSALYLCASSLGGPPEAFFGQGTRLTVV.

The V call is TRBV4-1, the J call TRBJ2-5; D call uncertain. The germline gives CDR1 MGHRA, CDR2 YSYEKL. CDR3 length equals 16 residues. The ends were cut back, 0 bases at V and 2 bases at J, with 13 bases in the middle. The CDR3 protein is CASSQDGSGRQETQYF. CDR3 nucleotides: TGCGCCAGCAGCCAAGACGGGTCGGGCAGGCAAGAGACCCAGTACTTC.

V gene TRBV7-2 combines with J gene TRBJ2-5; D is ambiguous. This CDR3 is 13 amino acids long. Trimming stripped 2 bases from V and 3 bases from J, with 7 bases between. The germline V gene has CDR1 SGHTA and CDR2 FQGNSA. The CDR3 bases are TGTGCCAGCAGCTTATGGTTAGAAGAGACCCAGTACTTC. It codes for CASSLWLEETQYF.

This chain connects TRBV6-5 to TRBJ1-3; TRBD1 is a possible D gene (6 bases). Germline CDR1 MNHEY, CDR2 SVGAGI. The CDR3 has 14 amino acids. Trimming removed 5 bases from V and 3 bases from J, with 11 bases in between. The CDR3, as DNA: TGTGCCAGCAGTCGCGACAGGAGTGGAAACACCATATATTTT. Its protein product is CASSRDRSGNTIYF.

The rearrangement joins TRBV27 to TRBJ1-2; tentative D call: TRBD1 (6 bases). Trimming removed 7 bases at V and 7 bases at J, with 19 bases between. The CDR3 spans 14 residues. CDR1 is MNHEY and CDR2 is SMNVEV in the germline V gene (reference sequence). The CDR3 nucleotides read TGTGCCAGCACAACCTCGCCGGGGGCAGGTGGCTACACCTTC. Amino acid sequence: CASTTSPGAGGYTF.

The V call is TRBV6-5, the J call TRBJ1-5; possible D gene TRBD1, 5 bases. V lost 0 bases, J lost 5 bases, and 14 bases lay in between. Germline V gene sequence: CDR1 MNHEY, CDR2 SVGAGI. The CDR3 contains 16 residues. In DNA form, the CDR3 reads TGTGCCAGCAGTTACTCGGAGAGGGGCAGAGATCAGCCCCAGCATTTT. This gives the protein CASSYSERGRDQPQHF.

The V and J genes are TRBV7-2 and TRBJ1-3, with no clear D. The CDR3 extends over 14 amino acids. The germline V gene encodes CDR1 SGHTA and CDR2 FQGNSA. With 4 bases removed from V and 4 bases from J, the gap between germline ends came to 11 bases. CDR3 residues: CASSSRASGNTIYF. The CDR3 DNA reads TGTGCCAGCAGCTCGAGGGCTTCCGGAAACACCATATATTTT. Drawing the rest from reference TRBV7-2 and TRBJ1-3, the complete variable domain is GAGVSQSPSNKVTEKGKDVELRCDPISGHTALYWYRQSLGQGLEFLIYFQGNSAPDKSGLPSDRFSAERTGGSVSTLTIQRTQQEDSAVYLCASSSRASGNTIYFGEGSWLTVV.

The genes are TRBV9 and TRBJ2-2; D ambiguous. Trimming shortened V by 3 bases and J by 5 bases, and 11 bases separated the two germline ends. Germline loops: CDR1 SGDLS, CDR2 YYNGEE. The CDR3 spans 14 residues. CDR3 nucleotides: TGTGCCAGCAGCGCCCGAGGTGGGACCGGGGAGCTGTTTTTT. Its protein product is CASSARGGTGELFF.

CDR3 bases: TGTGCCAGCAGCTTCGGCAGGTCTAATGAAAAACTGTTTTTT. Its translation is CASSFGRSNEKLFF. The rearrangement joins TRBV7-6 to TRBJ1-4; no clear D. The CDR3 loop spans 14 amino acids. Trimming removed 3 bases from V and 3 bases from J, with 8 bases in between. CDR1 and CDR2 (germline): SGHVS, FNYEAQ.

This sequence joins TRBV24-1 and TRBJ2-5; D tentatively reads TRBD1 or TRBD2 (6 bases each). Per the germline V gene, CDR1 is KGHDR and CDR2 is SFDVKD. Trimming shortened V by 9 bases and J by 5 bases, and 15 bases separated the two germline ends. This CDR3 comprises 13 residues. The CDR3 sequence: CATRRGEIETQYF. For the CDR3, the DNA is TGTGCCACCCGTAGGGGGGAAATCGAGACCCAGTACTTC.

This chain joins TRBV21-1 and TRBJ1-1; TRBD1, the table's D call, was not compared with the DNA. TRBV21-1 is assigned pseudogene status. The CDR3 extends over 17 amino acids. For the CDR3, the DNA is TGTGCCAGCAGCAACTTGCGGGACAGGCCGTCGCACACTGAAGCTTTCTTT. Its translation is CASSNLRDRPSHTEAFF.

The CDR3 coding sequence is TGTGCCAGCAGTTCCTCGGGCCGGGAGACCCAGTACTTC. Translating gives CASSSSGRETQYF. The chain employs TRBV28 and TRBJ2-5; D unclear. CDR3 length equals 13 residues. Trimming removed 4 bases at V and 5 bases at J, with 11 bases between. Germline lookup yields CDR1 MDHEN and CDR2 SYDVKM.

The rearrangement joins TRBV5-8 to TRBJ1-3, with D unresolved. Germline V gene data show CDR1 as SGHTS and CDR2 as YDEGEE. Trimming took off 0 bases at V and 1 base at J, with 17 bases between the two ends. CDR3 length: 18 residues. CDR3 in amino acids: CASSLAGFVWFSGNTIYF. The CDR3 DNA is TGTGCCAGCAGCTTGGCCGGGTTCGTGTGGTTTTCTGGAAACACCATATATTTT.

As regards this clone: At the DNA level, this CDR3 is encoded by other sequences in the same sample as well. This chain uses TRBV3-1 (or the pseudogene TRBV3-2) with TRBJ1-6; unclear D gene. V lost 0 bases and J lost 6, with 6 bases in between. Germline CDR1 and CDR2: LGHDT and YNNKEL (reference sequence). The CDR3 has 14 residues. The CDR3 protein is CASSQDGGNSPLHF. In DNA, the CDR3 is TGTGCCAGCAGCCAAGATGGCGGTAATTCACCCCTCCACTTT.

This chain joins TRBV10-3 and TRBJ2-7; either TRBD1 or TRBD2 may supply D (6 bases each). V lost 11 bases, J lost 4 bases, and 21 bases lay in between. The CDR3 spans 14 residues. Germline CDR1 is ENHRY and CDR2 is SYGVKD. CDR3 nucleotide sequence: TGTGCCCTCCGCGGAGGGGGAGGTTCTTACGAGCAGTACTTC. Protein: CALRGGGGSYEQYF.

This chain links TRBV24-1 with TRBJ1-2; D is possibly TRBD1 (5 bases). Trimming cost V 9 bases and J 2 bases, with 15 bases left between them. The CDR3 is 14 residues long. Looked up from germline, CDR1 is KGHDR and CDR2 is SFDVKD. CDR3 amino acids: CATSQDSLNYGYTF. CDR3 bases: TGTGCCACCTCTCAAGACAGCCTAAACTATGGCTACACCTTC.

This clone was observed a few times. This chain links TRBV6-2 or TRBV6-3 with TRBJ1-2; 9 bases are a match to TRBD1. The CDR3 spans 12 residues. With V trimmed by 6 bases and J by 6 bases, 2 bases remained unmatched. CDR1 and CDR2 from the germline V gene are MNHEY and SVGEGT. CDR3 amino acids: CASSWTGDGYTF. CDR3 in DNA: TGTGCCAGCAGCTGGACAGGGGATGGCTACACCTTC.